The rows below give T cell receptor beta chains drawn from one sample of a study of blood T cell repertoires in COVID-19. TCRdb keeps only in-frame clones here, not all; method: immunoSEQ multiplex PCR. Of tens of thousands of clones listed, about nine tenths are singletons. Specimen: peripheral blood. Receptor source: an older man with acute or convalescent COVID-19. CDR3s include the opening cysteine and the closing phenylalanine or tryptophan. Fields, in order: D gene, J gene, clone size, V gene, CDR3 DNA, CDR3 protein. D genes are given only for firm matches. Clone sizes are given selectively: once, few, many, or a class where the clone is expanded.

NA,TRBJ1-2,NA,TRBV9,TGTGCCAGCAGCCTAGACCCCGGGACAAACTATGGCTACACCTTC,CASSLDPGTNYGYTF
TRBD1,TRBJ2-5,NA,TRBV3-1/TRBV3-2,TGTGCCAGCAGCCAAGCCCAAAGACAGGGGGCCGGGGAGACCCAGTACTTC,CASSQAQRQGAGETQYF
NA,TRBJ2-1,NA,TRBV5-1,TGCGCCAGCAGAAAAGGAGTAGTGTACGAGCAGTTCTTC,CASRKGVVYEQFF
TRBD1,TRBJ2-7,NA,TRBV30,TGTGCCTGGCAGGGGGCGTACGAGCAGTACTTC,CAWQGAYEQYF
NA,TRBJ2-3,NA,TRBV4-1,TGCGCCAGCAGCCACCTTCGTATATTGGGCGGCACAGATACGCAGTATTTT,CASSHLRILGGTDTQYF
TRBD1,TRBJ1-5,NA,TRBV19,TGTGCCAGTAGTTACGGACAGGGCCGCAATCAGCCCCAGCATTTT,CASSYGQGRNQPQHF
NA,TRBJ1-1,NA,TRBV9,TGTGCCAGCAGCGTACAGAACACTGAAGCTTTCTTT,CASSVQNTEAFF
NA,TRBJ1-5,NA,TRBV11-2,TGTGCCAGCAGCCGGACGGGGGTCGCTCAGCCCCAGCATTTT,CASSRTGVAQPQHF
NA,TRBJ1-1,NA,TRBV6-4,TGTGCCAGCAGTCCCCGACATGAGAACACTGAAGCTTTCTTT,CASSPRHENTEAFF
NA,TRBJ2-2,NA,TRBV12-3/TRBV12-4,TGTGCCAGCATCCGAACTAACACCGGGGAGCTGTTTTTT,CASIRTNTGELFF
NA,TRBJ2-2,NA,TRBV24-1,TGTGCCACCCAGGATATGAACACCGGGGAGCTGTTTTTT,CATQDMNTGELFF
TRBD2,TRBJ2-5,NA,TRBV14,TGTGCCAGCAGCCCCGTACGACTAGCGGGGCAAGAGACCCAGTACTTC,CASSPVRLAGQETQYF
TRBD2,TRBJ2-5,NA,TRBV6-5,TGTGCCAGCAGGGGTGAGGCAGCGGGGCAAGAGACCCAGTACTTC,CASRGEAAGQETQYF
NA,TRBJ2-1,NA,TRBV7-2,TGTGCCAGCAGCTTAGCGTATGGCGGCGGAGAGCAGTTCTTC,CASSLAYGGGEQFF
NA,TRBJ1-6,NA,TRBV30,TGTGCCTGGAGTGCGGTAGGGGGCTATAATTCACCCCTCCACTTT,CAWSAVGGYNSPLHF
NA,TRBJ1-6,NA,TRBV20-1,TGCAGTGCTAGTCACGGGAACAATTCACCCCTCCACTTT,CSASHGNNSPLHF
NA,TRBJ2-7,once,TRBV20-1,TGCAGTGCTAGACTGTCCTACGAGCAGTACTTC,CSARLSYEQYF
NA,TRBJ2-7,many,TRBV4-3,TGCGCCAGCAGCCAAGATTCGGTCGAGCGGCAACCCTACGAGCAGTACTTC,CASSQDSVERQPYEQYF
NA,TRBJ2-4,NA,TRBV27,TGTGCCAGCAGTCCGAGAATTAAAAACATTCAGTACTTC,CASSPRIKNIQYF
NA,TRBJ1-2,NA,TRBV28,TGTGCCAGCAGCCTCTATGGCTACACCTTC,CASSLYGYTF
NA,TRBJ1-3,NA,TRBV6-5,TGTGCCAGCAGTTACCGCCGACAGACGCCTGGAAACACCATATATTTT,CASSYRRQTPGNTIYF
NA,TRBJ2-7,NA,TRBV10-3,TGTGCCATCAGTGCCGGCTACGAGCAGTACTTC,CAISAGYEQYF
TRBD2,TRBJ2-1,once,TRBV4-2,TGTGCCAGCAGCCAAAGCGGACTAGCGGGGGGGCAGGAAGGGTTCTTC,CASSQSGLAGGQEGFF
NA,TRBJ1-1,NA,TRBV4-1,TGCGCCAGCAGCCAAGAGGCAGGGAACACTGAAGCTTTCTTT,CASSQEAGNTEAFF
NA,TRBJ2-1,NA,TRBV21-1,TGTGCCAGCAGCAAGGGACTAGCGGGGGGCCACAATGAGCAGTTCTTC,CASSKGLAGGHNEQFF
TRBD1,TRBJ1-5,NA,TRBV18,TGTGCCAGCTCGCAGGGACAGGGAGATCAGCCCCAGCATTTT,CASSQGQGDQPQHF
NA,TRBJ2-3,NA,TRBV5-8,TGTGCCAGCAGCTTGGTAGTAGAAACAGATACGCAGTATTTT,CASSLVVETDTQYF
NA,TRBJ2-7,NA,TRBV7-9,TGTGCCAGCAGCCGGGGGACCTACGAGCAGTACTTC,CASSRGTYEQYF
NA,TRBJ1-1,NA,TRBV21-1,TGTGCCAGTCCGAACCGGGACGGGAGGATTGCTGAAGCTTTCTTT,CASPNRDGRIAEAFF
TRBD2,TRBJ2-7,NA,TRBV7-2,TGTGCCAGCACCCCGCCGGGACTAGCGGGGATCTACGAGCAGTACTTC,CASTPPGLAGIYEQYF
NA,TRBJ1-1,NA,TRBV2,TGTGCCAGCAGTCAACAGGGAAAGGACACTGAAGCTTTCTTT,CASSQQGKDTEAFF
NA,TRBJ2-2,NA,TRBV2,TGTGCCAGCACCGGGGACACCGGGGAGCTGTTTTTT,CASTGDTGELFF
TRBD1,TRBJ1-5,few,TRBV5-1,TGCGCCAGCAGCCCAACAGGGGGCAATCAGCCCCAGCATTTT,CASSPTGGNQPQHF